Following are 5 T cell receptor beta chains from one sample sequenced in a study of siplizumab effects on memory and regulatory T cells. Using immunoSEQ multiplex PCR, the repertoire was profiled, and TCRdb retains in-frame clones only, with some absent. The table has 3,000 to 3,500 clones, roughly 57% seen once; the top ten hold roughly 5%. In the mixed lymphocyte reaction, cells were cocultured for 6 to 7 days at 37°C. These receptors' antigens are unknown. The sample consisted of CFSE-low (dividing) CD4+ T cells sorted from an allogeneic mixed lymphocyte reaction. The source of these receptors is a human donor in good health; the cells came from an allogeneic mixed lymphocyte reaction.

This clone occurred a few times. The V call is TRBV18, the J call TRBJ2-1, with 11 positions matching TRBD2. The J segment lost 9 bases and the V segment lost 3 bases, leaving 7 bases of the junction unmatched. This CDR3 comprises 15 residues. CDR1 is KGHSH and CDR2 is LQKENI in the germline V gene. The CDR3 nucleotides read TGTGCCAGCTCACCGCTTAGCGGGGGGGCCCCTGAGCAGTTCTTC. Amino acids: CASSPLSGGAPEQFF.

The rearrangement uses TRBV25-1 and TRBJ2-3, with 11 bases fitting TRBD2. Looked up from germline, CDR1 is MGHDK and CDR2 is SYGVNS. The CDR3 is 14 residues long. V lost 6 bases to trimming and J lost 4 bases; unmatched junction nucleotides: 3. DNA for the CDR3: TGTGCCAGCAGCATAGCGGGGGGGGCAGATACGCAGTATTTT. This gives the protein CASSIAGGADTQYF.

This chain links TRBV10-1 with TRBJ2-1; D tentatively reads TRBD1 or TRBD2 (6 bases each). Trimming took off 5 bases at V and 9 bases at J, with 20 bases between the two ends. The germline V gene encodes CDR1 WNHNN and CDR2 SYGVQD (reference sequence). This CDR3 has 15 residues. CDR3 amino acids: CASSQVRGLGGEQFF. Here the CDR3 DNA reads TGCGCCAGCAGTCAGGTCAGGGGACTCGGGGGTGAGCAGTTCTTC.

V is TRBV28 and J is TRBJ1-2, with TRBD1 matching 12 bases. Germline values: CDR1 MDHEN, CDR2 SYDVKM. Trimming removed 9 bases from V and 7 bases from J; junction bases left unmatched: 6. CDR3 size: 13 residues. The CDR3 bases are TGTGCCAGTAGGGACAGGGGGCGTGTTGGCTACACCTTC. Amino acid sequence: CASRDRGRVGYTF.

This chain uses TRBV28 with TRBJ1-2, with D hard to call. The V and J ends lost 6 bases and 8 bases respectively, with 16 bases between them. Germline CDR1 reads MDHEN; CDR2 reads SYDVKM. The CDR3 totals 13 residues. The CDR3 nucleotides read TGTGCCAGCAGCTTGGGAGGTTTCGGAGGCTACACCTTC. Translating it yields CASSLGGFGGYTF.